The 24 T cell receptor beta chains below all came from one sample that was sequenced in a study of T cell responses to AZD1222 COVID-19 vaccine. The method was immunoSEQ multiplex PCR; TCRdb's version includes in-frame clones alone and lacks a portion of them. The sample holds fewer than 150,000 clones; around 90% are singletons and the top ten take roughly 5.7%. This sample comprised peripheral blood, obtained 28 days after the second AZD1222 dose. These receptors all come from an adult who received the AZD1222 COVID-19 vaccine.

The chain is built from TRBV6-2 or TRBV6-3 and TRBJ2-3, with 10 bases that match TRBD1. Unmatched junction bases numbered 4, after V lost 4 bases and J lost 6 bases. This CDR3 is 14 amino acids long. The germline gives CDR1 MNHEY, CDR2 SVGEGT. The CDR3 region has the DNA TGTGCCAGCAGTTCGGGACAGGGGACTGATACGCAGTATTTT. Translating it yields CASSSGQGTDTQYF.

CDR3: CASGDTSYEQYF. The CDR3, as DNA: TGCGCCAGCGGGGACACCTCCTACGAGCAGTACTTC. The genes are TRBV5-1 and TRBJ2-7; tentatively, D is TRBD1 (6 bases). This CDR3 contains 12 residues. V lost 7 bases and J 0 bases, leaving 8 bases between the germline ends. Germline lookup yields CDR1 SGHRS and CDR2 YFSETQ.

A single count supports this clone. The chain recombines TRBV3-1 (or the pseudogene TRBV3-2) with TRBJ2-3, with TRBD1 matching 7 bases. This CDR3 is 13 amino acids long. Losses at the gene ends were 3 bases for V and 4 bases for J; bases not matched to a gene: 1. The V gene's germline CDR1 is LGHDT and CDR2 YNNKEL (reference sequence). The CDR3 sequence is CASSQRGPDTQYF. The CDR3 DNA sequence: TGTGCCAGCAGCCAGAGGGGGCCAGATACGCAGTATTTT.

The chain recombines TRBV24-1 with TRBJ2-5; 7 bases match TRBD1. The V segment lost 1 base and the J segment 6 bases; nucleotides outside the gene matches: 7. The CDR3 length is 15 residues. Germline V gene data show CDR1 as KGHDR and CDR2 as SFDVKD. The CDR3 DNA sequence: TGTGCCACCAGTGATTTAAGACAGGGCGGACAGACCCAGTACTTC. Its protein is CATSDLRQGGQTQYF.

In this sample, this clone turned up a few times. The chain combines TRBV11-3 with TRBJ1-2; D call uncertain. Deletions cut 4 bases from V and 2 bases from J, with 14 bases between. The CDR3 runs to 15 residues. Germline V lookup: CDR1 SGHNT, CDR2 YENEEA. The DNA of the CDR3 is TGTGCCAGCAGCTCCCATAGGACGGCGAACTATGGCTACACCTTC. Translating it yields CASSSHRTANYGYTF.

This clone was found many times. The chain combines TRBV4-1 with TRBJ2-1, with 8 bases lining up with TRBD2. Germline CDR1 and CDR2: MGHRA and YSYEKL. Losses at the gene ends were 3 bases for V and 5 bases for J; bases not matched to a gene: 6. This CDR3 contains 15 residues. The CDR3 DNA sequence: TGCGCCAGCAGCCATCGAAGCGGGAGCCACAATGAGCAGTTCTTC. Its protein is CASSHRSGSHNEQFF.

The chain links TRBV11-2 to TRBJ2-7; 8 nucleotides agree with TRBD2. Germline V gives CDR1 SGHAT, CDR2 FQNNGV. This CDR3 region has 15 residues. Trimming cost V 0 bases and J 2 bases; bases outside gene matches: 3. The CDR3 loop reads CASSLELAGTYEQYF. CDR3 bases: TGTGCCAGCAGCTTAGAATTAGCGGGGACCTACGAGCAGTACTTC.

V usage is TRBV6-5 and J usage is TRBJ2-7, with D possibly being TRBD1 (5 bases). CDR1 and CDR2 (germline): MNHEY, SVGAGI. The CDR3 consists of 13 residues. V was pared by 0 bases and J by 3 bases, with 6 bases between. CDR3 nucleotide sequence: TGTGCCAGCAGTTACTCGCAGGGCTACGAGCAGTACTTC. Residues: CASSYSQGYEQYF.

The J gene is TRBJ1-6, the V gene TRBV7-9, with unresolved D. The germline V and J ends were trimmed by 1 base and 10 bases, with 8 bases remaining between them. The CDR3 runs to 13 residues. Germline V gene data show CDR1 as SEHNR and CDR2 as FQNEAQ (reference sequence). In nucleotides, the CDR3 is TGTGCCAGCAGCTTAGAGGGTAGATCACCCCTCCACTTT. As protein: CASSLEGRSPLHF.

DNA of the CDR3: TGTGCCAGCTCCCCTGACAGGCAGAACACTGAAGCTTTCTTT. Translation: CASSPDRQNTEAFF. This chain uses TRBV18 with TRBJ1-1; D may be TRBD1 (6 bases). This CDR3 contains 14 residues. The germline V gene encodes CDR1 KGHSH and CDR2 LQKENI. Trimming left V 6 bases short and J 1 base short, with 12 bases between.

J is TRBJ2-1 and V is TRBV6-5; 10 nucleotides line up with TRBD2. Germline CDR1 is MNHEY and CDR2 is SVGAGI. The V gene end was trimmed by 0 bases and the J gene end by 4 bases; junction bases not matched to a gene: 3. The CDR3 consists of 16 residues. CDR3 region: CASSYSPSGSYNEQFF. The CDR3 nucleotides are TGTGCCAGCAGTTACTCCCCTAGCGGGAGTTACAATGAGCAGTTCTTC.

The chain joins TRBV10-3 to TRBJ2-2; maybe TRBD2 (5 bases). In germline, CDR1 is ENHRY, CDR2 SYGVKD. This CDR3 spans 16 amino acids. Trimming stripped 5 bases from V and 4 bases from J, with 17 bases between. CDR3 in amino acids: CAISPITPGSTGELFF. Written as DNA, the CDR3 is TGTGCCATCAGTCCAATTACCCCGGGGTCCACCGGGGAGCTGTTTTTT.

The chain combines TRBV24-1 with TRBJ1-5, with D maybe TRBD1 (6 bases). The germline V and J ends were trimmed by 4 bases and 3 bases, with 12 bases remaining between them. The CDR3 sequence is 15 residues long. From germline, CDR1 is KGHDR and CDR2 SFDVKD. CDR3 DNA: TGTGCCACCAGTGAAACTACAGGGAACAATCAGCCCCAGCATTTT. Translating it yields CATSETTGNNQPQHF.

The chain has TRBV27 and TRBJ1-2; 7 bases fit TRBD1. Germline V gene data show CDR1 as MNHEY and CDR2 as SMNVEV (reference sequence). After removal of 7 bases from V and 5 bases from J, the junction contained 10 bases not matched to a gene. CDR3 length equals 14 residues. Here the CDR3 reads CASTLSRDSYGYTF. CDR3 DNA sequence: TGTGCCAGCACCTTGTCCCGGGACAGTTATGGCTACACCTTC.

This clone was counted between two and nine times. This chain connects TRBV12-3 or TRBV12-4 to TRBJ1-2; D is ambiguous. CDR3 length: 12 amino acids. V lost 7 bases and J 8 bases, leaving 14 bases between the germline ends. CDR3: CASTYNDGGYTF. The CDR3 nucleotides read TGTGCCAGCACCTACAACGATGGCGGCTACACCTTC.

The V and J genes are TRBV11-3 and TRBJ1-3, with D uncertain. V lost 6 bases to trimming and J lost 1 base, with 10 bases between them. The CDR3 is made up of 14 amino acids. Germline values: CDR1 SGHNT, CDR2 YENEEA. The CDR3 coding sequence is TGTGCCAGCAGTTTCGGGATATCTGGAAACACCATATATTTT. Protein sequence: CASSFGISGNTIYF.

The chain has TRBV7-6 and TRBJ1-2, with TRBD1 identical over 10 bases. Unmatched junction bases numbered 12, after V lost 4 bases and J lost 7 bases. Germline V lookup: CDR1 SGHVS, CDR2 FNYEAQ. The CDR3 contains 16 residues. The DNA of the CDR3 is TGTGCCAGCAGCTCCTCGACAGGGGGCTCCTTTAGTGGCTACACCTTC. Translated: CASSSSTGGSFSGYTF. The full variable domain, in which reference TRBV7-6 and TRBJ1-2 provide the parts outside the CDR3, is GAGVSQSPRYKVTKRGQDVALRCDPISGHVSLYWYRQALGQGPEFLTYFNYEAQQDKSGLPNDRFSAERPEGSISTLTIQRTEQRDSAMYRCASSSSTGGSFSGYTFGSGTRLTVV.

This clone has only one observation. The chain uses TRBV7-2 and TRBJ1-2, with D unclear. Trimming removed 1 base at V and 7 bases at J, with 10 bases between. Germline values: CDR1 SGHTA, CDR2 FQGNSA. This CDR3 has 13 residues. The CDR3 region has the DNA TGTGCCAGCAGCTTAGAAGTTATGGGTGGCTACACCTTC. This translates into CASSLEVMGGYTF. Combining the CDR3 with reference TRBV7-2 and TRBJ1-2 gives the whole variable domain GAGVSQSPSNKVTEKGKDVELRCDPISGHTALYWYRQSLGQGLEFLIYFQGNSAPDKSGLPSDRFSAERTGGSVSTLTIQRTQQEDSAVYLCASSLEVMGGYTFGSGTRLTVV.

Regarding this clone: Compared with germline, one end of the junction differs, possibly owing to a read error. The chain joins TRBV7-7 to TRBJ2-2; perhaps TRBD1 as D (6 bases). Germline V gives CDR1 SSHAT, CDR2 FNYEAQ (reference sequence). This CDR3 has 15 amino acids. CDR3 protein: CASSSMTGNTGELFF. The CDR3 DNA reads TGTGCTAGCAGTTCTATGACAGGGAACACCGGGGAGCTGTTTTTT.

The CDR3 DNA is TGCGCCAGCAGCTTACAGGGGGCGACAAGCACAGATACGCAGTATTTT. Translation: CASSLQGATSTDTQYF. V is TRBV5-1 and J is TRBJ2-3; 9 positions agree with TRBD1. Germline CDR1 reads SGHRS; CDR2 reads YFSETQ. The trim removed 2 bases at V and 0 bases at J, leaving 4 bases unmatched. The CDR3 has 16 residues.

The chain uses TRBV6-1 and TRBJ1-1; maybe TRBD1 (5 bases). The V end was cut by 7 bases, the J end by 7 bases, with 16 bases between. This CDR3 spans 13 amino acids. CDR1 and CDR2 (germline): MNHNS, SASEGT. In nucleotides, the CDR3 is TGTGCCAGCACACTGGACACCAAGATTGAAGCTTTCTTT. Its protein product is CASTLDTKIEAFF.

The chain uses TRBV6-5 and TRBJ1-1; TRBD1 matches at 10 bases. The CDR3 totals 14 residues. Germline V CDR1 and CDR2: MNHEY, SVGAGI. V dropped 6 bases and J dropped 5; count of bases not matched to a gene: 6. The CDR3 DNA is TGTGCCAGCAGCCAAGGACAGGGGGTGACTGAAGCTTTCTTT. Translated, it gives CASSQGQGVTEAFF.

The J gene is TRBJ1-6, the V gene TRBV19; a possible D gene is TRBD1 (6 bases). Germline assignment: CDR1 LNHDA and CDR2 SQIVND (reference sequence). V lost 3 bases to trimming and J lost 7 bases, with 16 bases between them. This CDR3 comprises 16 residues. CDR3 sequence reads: CASSMAIRTENSPLHF. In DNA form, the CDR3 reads TGTGCCAGTAGTATGGCGATACGGACAGAAAATTCACCCCTCCACTTT.

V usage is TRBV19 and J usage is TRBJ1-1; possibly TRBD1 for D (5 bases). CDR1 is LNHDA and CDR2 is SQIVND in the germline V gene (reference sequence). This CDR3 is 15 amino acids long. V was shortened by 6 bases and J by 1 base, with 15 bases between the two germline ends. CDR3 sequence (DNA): TGTGCCAGTAGGATTCAGGGAGTTGGGAACACTGAAGCTTTCTTT. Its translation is CASRIQGVGNTEAFF.